The clone carrying this TCR beta chain appeared a single time. This specimen belongs to a study of cytomegalovirus exposure and HLA in healthy donors. The junction had 9 bases not matched to a gene; V was cut back by 5 bases and J by 4 bases. This CDR3 comprises 16 residues. Germline V CDR1 and CDR2: SGHAT, FQDESV (reference sequence). PCR was performed using 60 Vbeta and 13 Jbeta primers. The repertoire was sequenced with immunoSEQ multiplex PCR; TCRdb's copy has only in-frame clones and lacks some. The table shows 150,000 to 250,000 clones, with approximately 83% occurring only once. The genes are TRBV11-1 and TRBJ2-2, with 8 positions matching TRBD1. The sample consisted of PBMCs. This clonotype originated in a boy aged 2 to 9 in good health and CMV-seronegative. Here the CDR3 DNA reads TGTGCCAGCAGCACCCCCGGGACAGGCCCCACCGGGGAGCTGTTTTTT. Its protein is CASSTPGTGPTGELFF.